This T cell receptor (beta chain) comes out of a study of CD8 T cells in Susac syndrome. Random hexamers were used to reverse transcribe the RNA input (about 0.5 to 1 ug). The immunoSEQ assay covered 54 Vbeta and 13 Jbeta segments for CDR3. TCRdb independently ran MiXCR on the immunoSEQ multiplex PCR reads; one entry per CDR3 protein. The table includes about 120,000 distinct CDR3 sequences, roughly 95% detected once. Germline V gives CDR1 MNHNY, CDR2 SVGAGI (reference sequence). The V and J ends lost 2 bases and 6 bases respectively, with 17 bases between them. The CDR3 is made up of 16 amino acids. The chain employs TRBV6-6 and TRBJ2-1; D gene unclear. This clonotype was sampled from a human donor with Susac syndrome. The sequencing sample was made of CD4+ T cells from PBMCs. The CDR3 DNA reads TGTGCCAGCAGTTACAATCCGGACCCTAAAATCAATGAGCAGTTCTTC. It yields the protein CASSYNPDPKINEQFF.